This T cell receptor (beta chain) is drawn from a study of tumor and adjacent non-tumor tissue in lung cancer. For the study at large: Patients comprised 12 adenocarcinoma, 2 squamous cell carcinoma and 1 small cell lung cancer.

Per germline, CDR1 WSHSY and CDR2 SAAADI. The CDR3 sequence is 15 residues long. Only a few counts were recorded for this clonotype. The junction shows a germline mismatch at one end, possibly a read error. RNA was extracted from bulk tissue without any cell sorting. A modified ARM-PCR protocol with three rounds of nested PCR amplified TCRbeta. TCRdb re-called the multiplex PCR reads with MiXCR, one entry per CDR3 protein. The sample includes tens of thousands of distinct CDR3 sequences, less than 80% of them seen just once. Material for sequencing was lung tumor tissue. This receptor was obtained from a man in his 60s with non-small cell lung cancer. The V and J genes are TRBV10-2 and TRBJ1-3; D is unclear. CDR3 residues: CVSSEWTSSGNTIYF. The CDR3 region has the DNA TGCGTCAGCAGTGAGTGGACCAGCTCTGGAAACACCATATATTTT.